This entry concerns a single T cell receptor beta chain. Its antigen is undetermined. These data are taken from a study of cytomegalovirus exposure and HLA in healthy donors. Primers included in the PCR were 60 Vbeta and 13 Jbeta primers. The table came from immunoSEQ multiplex PCR; TCRdb's copy has only in-frame clones and leaves some out. The sample consists of about 160,000 clones, just under 80% of them appearing once. Study findings and constraints: Most TCR sequences showed up rarely, but some public TCRs showed up in many donors. It was reportedly the case that the classifier diagnosed cytomegalovirus status with high specificity and sensitivity. Several of the most significant clusters were apparently associated with common viral pathogens in a later analysis. There was a cluster of highly shared sequence variants that was likely a sequencing artifact.

CDR1 and CDR2 (germline): LNHDA, SQIVND (reference sequence). CDR3 size: 19 residues. With V trimmed by 3 bases and J by 6 bases, 15 bases remained unmatched. Specimen: PBMCs. The chain joins TRBV19 to TRBJ2-5, with TRBD2 matching over 14 bases. This TCR derives from a woman aged 45-65 years in good health and CMV-seropositive. The CDR3 DNA reads TGTGCCAGTAGTATCGGGGGACAAGGGACTAGCGGGAGCGTAAAGACCCAGTACTTC. Amino acids: CASSIGGQGTSGSVKTQYF.